The 26 T cell receptor beta chains reported below all come from one sample, sequenced in a study of T cells in narcolepsy. Method: immunoSEQ multiplex PCR; TCRdb's copy keeps in-frame clones and lacks some. The sample has about 35,000 clones, approximately 90% seen once. The sample was CD45RA- memory CD4+ T cells from PBMCs. These receptors were collected from a human donor with narcolepsy.

Worth noting for this clone: The sample contains more than one DNA sequence encoding this CDR3. V usage is TRBV5-4 and J usage is TRBJ2-1, with 8 positions matching TRBD1. V dropped 4 bases and J dropped 4; count of bases not matched to a gene: 10. The germline V gene has CDR1 SGHNT and CDR2 YYREEE (reference sequence). The CDR3 is 16 amino acids. CDR3 residues: CASSADDRGTYNEQFF. The CDR3 nucleotides read TGTGCCAGCAGCGCAGATGACAGGGGAACGTACAATGAGCAGTTCTTC.

This chain links TRBV5-1 with TRBJ1-1; D gene unclear. This CDR3 has 13 amino acids. With 2 bases removed from V and 5 bases from J, the gap between germline ends came to 10 bases. Germline lookup yields CDR1 SGHRS and CDR2 YFSETQ. DNA of the CDR3: TGCGCCAGCAGCTTCTACGGGAGGACTGAAGCTTTCTTT. It translates to CASSFYGRTEAFF.

V and J are TRBV2 and TRBJ2-7; 9 nucleotides align to TRBD1. V shed 5 bases, J shed 2 bases, and the junction held 4 bases outside the gene matches. Germline V gives CDR1 SNHLY, CDR2 FYNNEI. CDR3 length equals 14 residues. CDR3: CASSQRQGAYEQYF. Written as DNA, the CDR3 is TGTGCCAGCAGTCAAAGACAGGGGGCCTACGAGCAGTACTTC. Drawing the rest from reference TRBV2 and TRBJ2-7, the complete variable domain is EPEVTQTPSHQVTQMGQEVILRCVPISNHLYFYWYRQILGQKVEFLVSFYNNEISEKSEIFDDQFSVERPDGSNFTLKIRSTKLEDSAMYFCASSQRQGAYEQYFGPGTRLTVT.

The chain combines TRBV6-6 with TRBJ2-7, with a tentative D call TRBD2 (6 bases). The length of the CDR3 is 13 residues. V was cut by 6 bases and J by 3 bases, with 12 bases left in between. CDR1 and CDR2 from the germline V gene are MNHNY and SVGAGI (reference sequence). The CDR3 DNA reads as TGTGCCAGCAGCCACGGGGGAGGCTACGAGCAGTACTTC. Translation: CASSHGGGYEQYF.

V and J are TRBV5-1 and TRBJ1-3; D is undetermined. The germline V gene encodes CDR1 SGHRS and CDR2 YFSETQ. The CDR3 extends over 14 amino acids. Trimming took off 4 bases at V and 2 bases at J, with 10 bases between the two ends. The CDR3 region is CASSLGNPGNTIYF. The CDR3 nucleotides are TGCGCCAGCAGCCTCGGCAATCCTGGAAACACCATATATTTT.

The rearrangement links TRBV28 to TRBJ2-7; D is undetermined. The germline V and J ends were trimmed by 5 bases and 6 bases, with 14 bases remaining between them. Germline V gene data show CDR1 as MDHEN and CDR2 as SYDVKM. The CDR3 runs to 13 residues. CDR3 coding DNA: TGTGCCAGCAGTCGCGGATACCGAGGCGAGCAGTACTTC. Residues: CASSRGYRGEQYF.

The genes are TRBV7-9 and TRBJ1-6; D is uncertain. Per the germline V gene, CDR1 is SEHNR and CDR2 is FQNEAQ (reference sequence). The CDR3 is 13 residues long. V was clipped by 4 bases and J by 8 bases, with 9 bases between them. The CDR3 coding sequence is TGTGCCAGCAGCTCCCGACAAGATTCACCCCTCCACTTT. As protein: CASSSRQDSPLHF.

Turning to this clone: The sample has other DNA sequences that encode this CDR3 too. The chain couples TRBV19 to TRBJ2-7; 9 positions agree with TRBD1. V shed 2 bases and J 0 bases; nucleotides not matched to a gene: 5. The CDR3 sequence is 16 residues long. Germline CDR1 LNHDA, CDR2 SQIVND (reference sequence). The CDR3 DNA reads as TGTGCCAGTAGTATATCAACAGGGGGCTACTCCTACGAGCAGTACTTC. Translation: CASSISTGGYSYEQYF.

The chain has TRBV30 and TRBJ1-4, with D perhaps matching TRBD1 (6 bases). This CDR3 is 15 amino acids long. Trimming stripped 0 bases from V and 4 bases from J, with 12 bases between. Looked up from germline, CDR1 is GTSNPN and CDR2 is SVGIG (reference sequence). The DNA of the CDR3 is TGTGCCTGGAGTGTACAGGGTCCCCGTAATGAAAAACTGTTTTTT. This encodes CAWSVQGPRNEKLFF.

The rearrangement uses TRBV9 and TRBJ2-1; 8 nucleotides match TRBD2. With 0 bases clipped from V and 5 bases from J, the junction kept 4 bases outside the gene matches. CDR1 and CDR2 (germline): SGDLS, YYNGEE. The CDR3 runs 15 residues. The CDR3 loop reads CASSVGLANNNEQFF. The CDR3, as DNA: TGTGCCAGCAGCGTAGGACTAGCGAATAACAATGAGCAGTTCTTC. Full variable domain (rest looked up from reference TRBV9 and TRBJ2-1): DSGVTQTPKHLITATGQRVTLRCSPRSGDLSVYWYQQSLDQGLQFLIQYYNGEERAKGNILERFSAQQFPDLHSELNLSSLELGDSALYFCASSVGLANNNEQFFGPGTRLTVL.

The rearrangement joins TRBV28 to TRBJ1-1; no clear D gene. The CDR3 has 12 residues. The V gene's germline CDR1 is MDHEN and CDR2 SYDVKM. Between the trimmed V and J ends, which lost 9 bases and 0 bases, there was a span of 8 bases. CDR3 loop: CASRPLNTEAFF. CDR3 coding DNA: TGTGCCAGTAGACCGCTGAACACTGAAGCTTTCTTT.

This chain links TRBV28 with TRBJ1-5; D ambiguous. This CDR3 has 15 amino acids. The germline V and J ends were trimmed by 5 bases and 7 bases, with 18 bases remaining between them. In germline, CDR1 is MDHEN, CDR2 SYDVKM. This chain's CDR3 is CASSPTRQGNQPQHF. The CDR3 nucleotides read TGTGCCAGCAGTCCGACCCGACAAGGAAACCAGCCCCAGCATTTT.

CDR3 amino acids: CAWSRKGIGNQPQHF. The CDR3 DNA is TGTGCCTGGAGTCGGAAGGGCATAGGCAATCAGCCCCAGCATTTT. The chain couples TRBV30 to TRBJ1-5; D gene ambiguous. The germline V and J ends were trimmed by 2 bases and 2 bases, with 13 bases remaining between them. The CDR3 extends over 15 amino acids. Germline V CDR1 and CDR2: GTSNPN, SVGIG (reference sequence). The variable domain in full, completed from reference TRBV30 and TRBJ1-5, reads SQTIHQWPATLVQPVGSPLSLECTVEGTSNPNLYWYRQAAGRGLQLLFYSVGIGQISSEVPQNLSASRPQDRQFILSSKKLLLSDSGFYLCAWSRKGIGNQPQHFGDGTRLSIL.

This clone appeared a few times. This chain links TRBV5-8 with TRBJ1-5; D is ambiguous. Between the trimmed V and J ends, which lost 2 bases and 7 bases, there was a span of 7 bases. The CDR3 sequence is 12 residues long. Germline V CDR1 and CDR2: SGHTS, YDEGEE. The CDR3 is CASSFMFQPQHF. CDR3 nucleotide sequence: TGTGCCAGCAGCTTTATGTTCCAGCCCCAGCATTTT.

The chain employs TRBV7-6 and TRBJ2-5; D gene uncertain. The last part of the DNA fits TRBJ2-7 better; the J call may be wrong. Germline CDR1 reads SGHVS; CDR2 reads FNYEAQ. The CDR3 runs to 13 residues. The CDR3 sequence: CASSPGRTYEQYF. The CDR3, as DNA: TGTGCCAGCAGCCCCGGTCGCACCTACGAGCAGTACTTC.

This chain links TRBV5-1 with TRBJ2-5; 7 nucleotides agree with TRBD1. The J segment lost 5 bases and the V segment lost 1 base, leaving 5 bases of the junction unmatched. Germline assignment: CDR1 SGHRS and CDR2 YFSETQ. The CDR3 loop spans 14 amino acids. CDR3 nucleotides: TGCGCCAGCAGCTTGACGACAGGGAAGGAGACCCAGTACTTC. The encoded protein is CASSLTTGKETQYF.

The chain joins TRBV2 to TRBJ1-5; D call uncertain. This CDR3 region has 13 residues. Deletions cut 6 bases from V and 4 bases from J, with 10 bases between. CDR1 and CDR2 (germline): SNHLY, FYNNEI. The CDR3 protein is CASSRTENQPQHF. The CDR3 bases are TGTGCCAGCAGCAGGACGGAAAATCAGCCCCAGCATTTT.

J is TRBJ2-2 and V is TRBV9; D unresolved. CDR1 is SGDLS, CDR2 YYNGEE, per germline. CDR3 length equals 16 residues. V was cut by 0 bases and J by 3 bases, with 12 bases left in between. The CDR3 spells CASSVDPDQYTGELFF. CDR3 nucleotides: TGTGCCAGCAGCGTAGACCCCGACCAGTACACCGGGGAGCTGTTTTTT.

This rearrangement joins TRBV4-2 to TRBJ2-7, with D hard to call. CDR3 length: 14 amino acids. The germline CDR1 and CDR2 sequences are LGHNA and YNFKEQ. Trimming took 4 bases from V and 0 from J, leaving 10 bases between them. The CDR3 reads CASSLFQASYEQYF. CDR3 coding DNA: TGTGCCAGCAGCCTTTTCCAGGCCTCCTACGAGCAGTACTTC.

The chain couples TRBV29-1 to TRBJ2-7; 8 bases match TRBD1. Germline CDR1 and CDR2: SQVTM and ANQGSEA. The ends lost 7 bases at V and 1 base at J; junction bases unmatched: 15. The CDR3 totals 16 residues. CDR3 in DNA: TGCAGCGACCCGGACAGGGAAGGGATACCGTCCTACGAGCAGTACTTC. Encoded protein: CSDPDREGIPSYEQYF.

The chain recombines TRBV15 with TRBJ2-7; 12 bases map to TRBD1. Trimming removed 3 bases from V and 7 bases from J; junction bases left unmatched: 7. This CDR3 has 15 residues. CDR1 and CDR2 from the germline V gene are LNHNV and YYDKDF (reference sequence). CDR3 DNA sequence: TGTGCCACCAGCAGGGGGGGACAGGGGGCGAGGGAGCAGTACTTC. Translating it yields CATSRGGQGAREQYF.

This rearrangement joins TRBV5-1 to TRBJ2-7, with TRBD1 matching 7 bases. Germline V gives CDR1 SGHRS, CDR2 YFSETQ. V shed 4 bases, J shed 2 bases, and the junction held 6 bases outside the gene matches. This CDR3 is built from 14 residues. The DNA of the CDR3 is TGCGCCAGCAGCCCCGACAGGGCTGCCTACGAGCAGTACTTC. Residues: CASSPDRAAYEQYF.

For this clone: In this CDR3 the conserved last residue, phenylalanine or tryptophan, is missing, so a read error is likely. The CDR3 nucleotides are TGTGCCAGCAGCTCCCTTTCACTAGGACCTACGTCCCTTCAGCCCCAGCATCTT. Its translation is CASSSLSLGPTSLQPQHL. The V call is TRBV5-6, the J call TRBJ1-5, with unresolved D. The CDR3 length is 18 residues. V was trimmed by 3 bases and J by 6 bases, leaving 25 bases between them. CDR1 and CDR2 (germline): SGHDT, YYEEEE.

This chain connects TRBV7-2 to TRBJ1-4; D uncertain. The V end lost 2 bases, the J end lost 7 bases, and 14 bases lay between the germline ends. Germline V gene data show CDR1 as SGHTA and CDR2 as FQGNSA. This CDR3 has 15 amino acids. CDR3 nucleotides: TGTGCCAGCAGCTTATCGGTTTCCACGTCTGAAAAACTGTTTTTT. This encodes CASSLSVSTSEKLFF.

CDR3 bases: TGTGCCAGCACCCCTCGGCGACAGGGATCTTCTGAGCAGTACTTC. This codes for CASTPRRQGSSEQYF. The V gene is TRBV6-1, the J gene TRBJ2-7; 7 positions agree with TRBD1. The CDR3 runs 15 residues. CDR1 and CDR2 from the germline V gene are MNHNS and SASEGT. Losses at the gene ends were 7 bases for V and 7 bases for J; bases not matched to a gene: 16.

This clone showed up just a few times. The genes are TRBV7-3 and TRBJ1-1, with a tentative D call TRBD1 (5 bases). The length of the CDR3 is 14 residues. Germline CDR1 and CDR2: SGHTA and FQGTGA. V lost 7 bases and J 0 bases, leaving 12 bases between the germline ends. The CDR3 DNA follows: TGTGCCAGCACCTCCGGGGGGATGAACACTGAAGCTTTCTTT. Its protein is CASTSGGMNTEAFF.